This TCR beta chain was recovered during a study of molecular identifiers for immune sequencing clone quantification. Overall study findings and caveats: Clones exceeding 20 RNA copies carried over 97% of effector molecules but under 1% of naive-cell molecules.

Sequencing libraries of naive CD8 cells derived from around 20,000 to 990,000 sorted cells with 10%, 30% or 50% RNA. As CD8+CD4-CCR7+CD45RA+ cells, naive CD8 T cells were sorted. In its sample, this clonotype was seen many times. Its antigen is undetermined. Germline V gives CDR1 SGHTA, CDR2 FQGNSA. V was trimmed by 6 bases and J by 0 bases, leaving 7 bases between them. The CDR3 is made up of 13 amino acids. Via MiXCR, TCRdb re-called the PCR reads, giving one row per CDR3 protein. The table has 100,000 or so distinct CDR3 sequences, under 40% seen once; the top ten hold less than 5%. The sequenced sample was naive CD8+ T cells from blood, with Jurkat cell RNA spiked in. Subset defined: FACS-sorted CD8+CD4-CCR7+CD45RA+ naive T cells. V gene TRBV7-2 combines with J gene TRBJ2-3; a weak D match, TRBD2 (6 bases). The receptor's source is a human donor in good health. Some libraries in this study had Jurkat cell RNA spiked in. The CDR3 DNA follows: TGTGCCAGCAGGGACTATAGCACAGATACGCAGTATTTT. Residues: CASRDYSTDTQYF.